This T cell receptor (beta chain) was found in a study of identical twins. Study results and limitations: Weaker excess twin sharing was observed in beta out-of-frame sequences.

Turning to this clonotype: The target antigen is unknown.

Template switching, a step in the protocol, added a universal primer site, and cDNA carried unique molecular identifiers. TCRdb analysed the 5' RACE reads with MiXCR anew, one entry per CDR3 protein. The table includes roughly 1.6 million distinct CDR3 sequences, 32% detected once. This CDR3 has 12 residues. V dropped 4 bases and J dropped 13 bases, with 16 bases sitting between them. Germline V lookup: CDR1 SEHNR, CDR2 FQNEAQ (reference sequence). With no exceptions, donors were healthy Caucasians. Material: cord blood. This chain connects TRBV7-9 to TRBJ1-1; perhaps TRBD1 as D (5 bases). This receptor was obtained from a newborn girl in good health. CDR3 DNA: TGTGCCAGCAGCTCTGTTTCCAGGGAGGTTTTCTTT. Translated, it gives CASSSVSREVFF.